Listed below are T cell receptor beta chains from one sample, sequenced in a study of blood T cell repertoires in COVID-19. Libraries were prepared by immunoSEQ multiplex PCR; TCRdb keeps only in-frame clonotypes and omits some of them. Of approximately 110,000 clones in the sample, around 76% were seen once. The sequenced sample was peripheral blood. The receptors were gathered from a woman in her 70s with acute or convalescent COVID-19. The CDR3 runs from the conserved cysteine through the conserved F or W. The D gene is left open where the match is weak. Part of the rows lack a size; the others show once, few, many or a class for expanded clones.

V gene: TRBV7-9
clone size: .
J gene: TRBJ1-1
D gene: .
CDR3 DNA: TGTGCCAGCAGCTTATATCATGTGAGCACTGAAGCTTTCTTT
CDR3 protein: CASSLYHVSTEAFF

V gene: TRBV28
clone size: once
J gene: TRBJ2-1
D gene: .
CDR3 DNA: TGTGCCAGCAGTCCGTCGGTGCGGGCTTCCTACAATGAGCAGTTCTTC
CDR3 protein: CASSPSVRASYNEQFF

V gene: TRBV7-2
clone size: .
J gene: TRBJ2-5
D gene: TRBD1
CDR3 DNA: TGTGCCAGCAGCTTAGTGGGGACAGCTCAAGAGACCCAGTACTTC
CDR3 protein: CASSLVGTAQETQYF

V gene: TRBV7-2
clone size: .
J gene: TRBJ1-4
D gene: TRBD1
CDR3 DNA: TGTGCCAGCAGCCCTGCCCGGGGACAGGGGAATGAAAAACTGTTTTTT
CDR3 protein: CASSPARGQGNEKLFF

V gene: TRBV16
clone size: .
J gene: TRBJ2-5
D gene: .
CDR3 DNA: TGTGCCAGCAGCCAACTGTACCAAGAGACCCAGTACTTC
CDR3 protein: CASSQLYQETQYF

V gene: TRBV25-1
clone size: .
J gene: TRBJ2-2
D gene: .
CDR3 DNA: TGTGCCAGCAGTGACCCAGGGGTCCACACCGGGGAGCTGTTTTTT
CDR3 protein: CASSDPGVHTGELFF

V gene: TRBV6-6
clone size: .
J gene: TRBJ1-5
D gene: .
CDR3 DNA: TGTGCCAGCAGCTACTGGGACACTGTCAATCAGCCCCAGCATTTT
CDR3 protein: CASSYWDTVNQPQHF

V gene: TRBV30
clone size: .
J gene: TRBJ1-1
D gene: .
CDR3 DNA: TGTGCCTGGAGTATCTATACTGAAGCTTTCTTT
CDR3 protein: CAWSIYTEAFF

V gene: TRBV6-5
clone size: .
J gene: TRBJ2-6
D gene: .
CDR3 DNA: TGTGCCAGCAGTTCCAGGGTTGGGGCCAACGTCCTGACTTTC
CDR3 protein: CASSSRVGANVLTF

V gene: TRBV5-5
clone size: .
J gene: TRBJ2-1
D gene: TRBD2
CDR3 DNA: TGTGCCAGCAGCGGTAGCGGGGGGGCGTATGAGCAGTTCTTC
CDR3 protein: CASSGSGGAYEQFF

V gene: TRBV4-3
clone size: .
J gene: TRBJ1-5
D gene: .
CDR3 DNA: TGCGCCAGCAGCCACCGAATTTACGACAGGTCGACTAAGAATCAGCCCCAGCATTTT
CDR3 protein: CASSHRIYDRSTKNQPQHF

V gene: TRBV6-5
clone size: .
J gene: TRBJ1-5
D gene: TRBD1
CDR3 DNA: TGTGCCAGCAGAAGGGGACAGGTGGGCAATCAGCCCCAGCATTTT
CDR3 protein: CASRRGQVGNQPQHF

V gene: TRBV19
clone size: few
J gene: TRBJ2-7
D gene: TRBD1
CDR3 DNA: TGTGCCAGTAGTATCCCCCGGATGACCGGGACAGGGGGTTTCTACTACGAGCAGTACTTC
CDR3 protein: CASSIPRMTGTGGFYYEQYF

V gene: TRBV2
clone size: .
J gene: TRBJ1-5
D gene: .
CDR3 DNA: TGTGCCAGCCGGGGGGAGGCGGATCAGCCCCAGCATTTT
CDR3 protein: CASRGEADQPQHF

V gene: TRBV6-1
clone size: .
J gene: TRBJ1-2
D gene: TRBD1
CDR3 DNA: TGTGCCAGCAGTGCCCAGACAGGGACGGGTAACTATGGCTACACCTTC
CDR3 protein: CASSAQTGTGNYGYTF

V gene: TRBV6-5
clone size: .
J gene: TRBJ2-3
D gene: .
CDR3 DNA: TGTGCCAGCTCACTAGCAGTCCTCACAGATACGCAGTATTTT
CDR3 protein: CASSLAVLTDTQYF

V gene: TRBV18
clone size: .
J gene: TRBJ1-6
D gene: .
CDR3 DNA: TGTGCCAGCTCACCGGCTACAGCTATCGGCTCACCCCTCCACTTT
CDR3 protein: CASSPATAIGSPLHF

V gene: TRBV30
clone size: .
J gene: TRBJ1-5
D gene: .
CDR3 DNA: TGTGCCTGGAGTGGGACGGAGGTCAATCAGCCCCAGCATTTT
CDR3 protein: CAWSGTEVNQPQHF

V gene: TRBV19
clone size: once
J gene: TRBJ2-5
D gene: TRBD2
CDR3 DNA: TGTGCCAGTAGTCGGCGGGGGGCAAAGCAAGAGACCCAGTACTTC
CDR3 protein: CASSRRGAKQETQYF

V gene: TRBV28
clone size: .
J gene: TRBJ2-5
D gene: TRBD2
CDR3 DNA: TGTGCCAGCAAGATAGCGGGGGGCCAAGAGACCCAGTACTTC
CDR3 protein: CASKIAGGQETQYF

V gene: TRBV28
clone size: .
J gene: TRBJ1-5
D gene: TRBD1
CDR3 DNA: TGTGCCAGCAGTTTATCACAGGGGTGGAATCAGCCCCAGCATTTT
CDR3 protein: CASSLSQGWNQPQHF

V gene: TRBV5-1
clone size: .
J gene: TRBJ1-2
D gene: .
CDR3 DNA: TGCGCCAGCAGCGAGATATTGGATGGCTACACCTTC
CDR3 protein: CASSEILDGYTF

V gene: TRBV5-1
clone size: .
J gene: TRBJ2-6
D gene: TRBD1
CDR3 DNA: TGCGCCAGCAGCCTGACAGGGGTTCCTGGGGCCAACGTCCTGACTTTC
CDR3 protein: CASSLTGVPGANVLTF

V gene: TRBV3-1/TRBV3-2
clone size: .
J gene: TRBJ1-2
D gene: .
CDR3 DNA: TGTGCCAGCAGCTCTTGGAGCAGGGACTATGGCTACACCTTC
CDR3 protein: CASSSWSRDYGYTF

V gene: TRBV5-4
clone size: .
J gene: TRBJ2-7
D gene: TRBD1
CDR3 DNA: TGTGCCAGCAGCCCGGGACAGTCCTACGAGCAGTACTTC
CDR3 protein: CASSPGQSYEQYF

V gene: TRBV7-8
clone size: .
J gene: TRBJ2-7
D gene: .
CDR3 DNA: TGTGCCAGCAGCCGATTTCGGTCCTACGAGCAGTACTTC
CDR3 protein: CASSRFRSYEQYF

V gene: TRBV5-1
clone size: .
J gene: TRBJ1-3
D gene: TRBD1
CDR3 DNA: TGCGCCAGCGGGGGACAGGGCCTAGGCTCTGGAAACACCATATATTTT
CDR3 protein: CASGGQGLGSGNTIYF

V gene: TRBV6-2/TRBV6-3
clone size: .
J gene: TRBJ1-2
D gene: .
CDR3 DNA: TGTGCCAGCAGTTTCGTTAGGGAGAACTATGGCTACACCTTC
CDR3 protein: CASSFVRENYGYTF

V gene: TRBV20-1
clone size: .
J gene: TRBJ2-3
D gene: TRBD2
CDR3 DNA: TGCAGTGCTAGTGCTAGCGGGGTCGACACAGATACGCAGTATTTT
CDR3 protein: CSASASGVDTDTQYF

V gene: TRBV18
clone size: .
J gene: TRBJ2-5
D gene: .
CDR3 DNA: TGTGCCAGCTCACCAGGGGCCCCGAGAGAGACCCAGTACTTC
CDR3 protein: CASSPGAPRETQYF

V gene: TRBV5-1
clone size: .
J gene: TRBJ1-2
D gene: TRBD1
CDR3 DNA: TGCGCCAGCAGCTCGTCGCCAGGGGGCTACTATGGCTACACCTTC
CDR3 protein: CASSSSPGGYYGYTF

V gene: TRBV6-5
clone size: .
J gene: TRBJ1-2
D gene: TRBD1
CDR3 DNA: TGTGCCAGCAGTTACTCAACAGGGGGCGAGGGTGGCTACACCTTC
CDR3 protein: CASSYSTGGEGGYTF

V gene: TRBV18
clone size: .
J gene: TRBJ2-2
D gene: .
CDR3 DNA: TGTGCCAGCTCACACACCCCAAAGACCGGGGAGCTGTTTTTT
CDR3 protein: CASSHTPKTGELFF

V gene: TRBV6-2/TRBV6-3
clone size: .
J gene: TRBJ2-7
D gene: TRBD2
CDR3 DNA: TGTGCCAGCAGTTACTCCGCGAGACTAGCGGGGGTACTGCAGTACTTC
CDR3 protein: CASSYSARLAGVLQYF

V gene: TRBV27
clone size: .
J gene: TRBJ1-1
D gene: .
CDR3 DNA: TGTGCCAGCAGTTCCAGGAACACTGAAGCTTTCTTT
CDR3 protein: CASSSRNTEAFF

V gene: TRBV5-1
clone size: .
J gene: TRBJ1-4
D gene: TRBD1
CDR3 DNA: TGCGCCAGCAGCTTGGCGGGACAGGGAAGGGAAAAACTGTTTTTT
CDR3 protein: CASSLAGQGREKLFF

V gene: TRBV7-9
clone size: many
J gene: TRBJ1-2
D gene: TRBD1
CDR3 DNA: TGTGCCAGCAGCTCGAAGAGACAGGGTTATGGCTACACCTTC
CDR3 protein: CASSSKRQGYGYTF

V gene: TRBV18
clone size: .
J gene: TRBJ2-5
D gene: .
CDR3 DNA: TGTGCCAGCTCGCGTGGGGCCGAAGAGACCCAGTACTTC
CDR3 protein: CASSRGAEETQYF

V gene: TRBV28
clone size: .
J gene: TRBJ2-2
D gene: .
CDR3 DNA: TGTGCCAGCAGTGCCGGGGGAACCGGGGAGCTGTTTTTT
CDR3 protein: CASSAGGTGELFF

V gene: TRBV7-8
clone size: .
J gene: TRBJ2-1
D gene: .
CDR3 DNA: TGTGCCAGCACCCTCGTCAATGAGCAGTTCTTC
CDR3 protein: CASTLVNEQFF

V gene: TRBV6-5
clone size: .
J gene: TRBJ1-2
D gene: .
CDR3 DNA: TGTGCCAGCTTTCGGTCGAACTATGGCTACACCTTC
CDR3 protein: CASFRSNYGYTF

V gene: TRBV7-8
clone size: .
J gene: TRBJ1-2
D gene: .
CDR3 DNA: TGTGCCAGCAGCCCTACAGGCCAATTTAACTATGGCTACACCTTC
CDR3 protein: CASSPTGQFNYGYTF

V gene: TRBV21-1
clone size: .
J gene: TRBJ2-1
D gene: .
CDR3 DNA: TGTGCCAGCAGCAAGAGGCTAGCGGAGGACAATGAGCAGTTCTTC
CDR3 protein: CASSKRLAEDNEQFF

V gene: TRBV5-1
clone size: .
J gene: TRBJ1-5
D gene: TRBD1
CDR3 DNA: TGCGCCAGCAGCGCGACAGGGAATGTGGATCAGCCCCAGCATTTT
CDR3 protein: CASSATGNVDQPQHF

V gene: TRBV11-2
clone size: few
J gene: TRBJ2-7
D gene: TRBD2
CDR3 DNA: TGTGCCAGCAGCCGACTAGCGGGGTACCACATTACCTACGAGCAGTACTTC
CDR3 protein: CASSRLAGYHITYEQYF

V gene: TRBV18
clone size: .
J gene: TRBJ2-5
D gene: .
CDR3 DNA: TGTGCCAGCTCCCCCAGGGATGGGGTAGAGACCCAGTACTTC
CDR3 protein: CASSPRDGVETQYF

V gene: TRBV5-1
clone size: .
J gene: TRBJ2-5
D gene: TRBD1
CDR3 DNA: TGCGCCAGCGGGGAGACAGGGGCCAAAGAGACCCAGTACTTC
CDR3 protein: CASGETGAKETQYF

V gene: TRBV9
clone size: .
J gene: TRBJ1-1
D gene: .
CDR3 DNA: TGTGCCAGCAGCCTAACCGGACAGAGGTACACTGAAGCTTTCTTT
CDR3 protein: CASSLTGQRYTEAFF

V gene: TRBV27
clone size: once
J gene: TRBJ2-5
D gene: TRBD1
CDR3 DNA: TGTGCCAGCACCCGAACCGGGACAGGGACCCAAGAGACCCAGTACTTC
CDR3 protein: CASTRTGTGTQETQYF

V gene: TRBV30
clone size: .
J gene: TRBJ2-1
D gene: TRBD2
CDR3 DNA: TGTGCCTGGAGTGTACGACGGGGGGGCATCTTGCTCAATGAGCAGTTCTTC
CDR3 protein: CAWSVRRGGILLNEQFF

V gene: TRBV5-4
clone size: .
J gene: TRBJ2-5
D gene: TRBD2
CDR3 DNA: TGTGCCAGCAGCCCAACTAGCGGGGGGGCCGAAGAGACCCAGTACTTC
CDR3 protein: CASSPTSGGAEETQYF

V gene: TRBV19
clone size: .
J gene: TRBJ2-2
D gene: TRBD2
CDR3 DNA: TGTGCCAGTAGTAGTACTAGCGGGGGGCTGAACACCGGGGAGCTGTTTTTT
CDR3 protein: CASSSTSGGLNTGELFF

V gene: TRBV9
clone size: .
J gene: TRBJ2-3
D gene: TRBD2
CDR3 DNA: TGTGCCAGCAGCCCCCGGGCTAGCGGGATCCAACGCACAGATACGCAGTATTTT
CDR3 protein: CASSPRASGIQRTDTQYF

V gene: TRBV28
clone size: .
J gene: TRBJ2-7
D gene: TRBD1
CDR3 DNA: TGTGCCAGCAGTCCCCTCCCGGGACAGGGTGCCTACGAGCAGTACTTC
CDR3 protein: CASSPLPGQGAYEQYF

V gene: TRBV5-4
clone size: .
J gene: TRBJ2-2
D gene: TRBD1
CDR3 DNA: TGTGCCAGCAGCCCAAGGGGACAGGGGACGAACACCGGGGAGCTGTTTTTT
CDR3 protein: CASSPRGQGTNTGELFF